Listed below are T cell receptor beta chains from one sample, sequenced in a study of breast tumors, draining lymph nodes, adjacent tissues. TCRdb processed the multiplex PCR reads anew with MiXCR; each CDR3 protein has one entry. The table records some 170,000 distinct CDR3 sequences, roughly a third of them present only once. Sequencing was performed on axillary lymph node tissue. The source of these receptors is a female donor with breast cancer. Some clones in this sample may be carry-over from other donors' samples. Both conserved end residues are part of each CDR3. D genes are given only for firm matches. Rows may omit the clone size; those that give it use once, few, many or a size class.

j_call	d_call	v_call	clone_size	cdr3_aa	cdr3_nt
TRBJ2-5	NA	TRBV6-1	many	CATWYRVREETQYF	TGTGCCACGTGGTACAGGGTAAGAGAAGAGACCCAGTACTTC
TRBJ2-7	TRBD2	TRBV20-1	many	CSARDFLAGGYEQYF	TGCAGTGCTAGAGATTTTCTAGCGGGGGGATACGAGCAGTACTTC
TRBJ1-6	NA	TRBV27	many	CASSWAKAGSWNSPLHF	TGTGCCAGCAGTTGGGCCAAAGCCGGTTCATGGAATTCACCCCTCCACTTT
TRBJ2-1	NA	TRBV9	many	CASSATSGEQFF	TGTGCCAGCAGCGCAACTTCGGGGGAGCAGTTCTTC
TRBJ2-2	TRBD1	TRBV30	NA	CAWTHHRGTGELFF	TGTGCCTGGACCCACCACAGGGGGACCGGGGAGCTGTTTTTT
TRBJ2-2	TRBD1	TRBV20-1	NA	CSALRGWRTTTGELFF	TGCAGTGCTCTCAGGGGGTGGCGCACCACCACCGGGGAGCTGTTTTTT
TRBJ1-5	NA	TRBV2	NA	CAGRPGARDGYQPQHF	TGTGCCGGCAGACCTGGAGCTCGGGACGGATATCAGCCCCAGCATTTT
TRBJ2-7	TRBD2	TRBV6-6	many	CASSYSRASGRGLGWEQYF	TGTGCCAGCAGTTACTCGAGGGCTAGCGGGAGGGGGCTGGGGTGGGAGCAGTACTTC
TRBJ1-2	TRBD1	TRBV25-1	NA	CASSDWDSTNYGYTF	TGTGCCAGCAGTGATTGGGACAGCACTAACTATGGCTACACCTTC
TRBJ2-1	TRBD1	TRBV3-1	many	CASSPGTADEQFF	TGTGCCAGCAGCCCAGGGACAGCCGATGAGCAGTTCTTC
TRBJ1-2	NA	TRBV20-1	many	CSARDLGEGYTF	TGCAGTGCTAGAGATCTCGGGGAGGGCTACACCTTC
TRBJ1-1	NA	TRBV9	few	CASSVILGATEAFF	TGTGCCAGCAGCGTAATACTAGGGGCGACTGAAGCTTTCTTT
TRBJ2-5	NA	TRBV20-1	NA	CSASGSFQGVQETQYF	TGCAGTGCTAGTGGTTCCTTCCAGGGAGTTCAAGAGACCCAGTACTTC
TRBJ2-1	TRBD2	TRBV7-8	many	CASSLELAGGLGNEQFF	TGTGCCAGCAGCTTAGAGCTAGCGGGAGGTCTTGGGAATGAGCAGTTCTTC
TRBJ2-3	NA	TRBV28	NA	CASSFTGQRKDTQYF	TGTGCCAGCAGTTTTACAGGGCAGAGGAAAGATACGCAGTATTTT
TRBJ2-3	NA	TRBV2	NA	CASSEAGPNTDTRYF	TGTGCCAGCAGTGAAGCTGGACCGAACACAGATACGCGGTATTTT
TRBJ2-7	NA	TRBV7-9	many	CASSLTRPFAEQYF	TGTGCCAGCAGCCTTACACGTCCCTTCGCCGAGCAGTACTTC
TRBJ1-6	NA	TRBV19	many	CASSLTGTMSSPLHF	TGTGCCAGTAGTCTCACCGGGACAATGAGTTCACCCCTCCACTTT
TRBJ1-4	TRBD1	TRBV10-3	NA	CAIKDRGREWTKLFF	TGTGCCATCAAAGACAGGGGGCGCGAGTGGACAAAACTGTTTTTT
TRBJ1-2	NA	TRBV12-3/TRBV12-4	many	CASSLQPSAGYGYTF	TGTGCCAGCAGTTTACAGCCTTCAGCCGGGTATGGCTACACCTTC
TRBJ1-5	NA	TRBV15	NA	CATSRAPGQPQHF	TGTGCCACCAGCAGAGCTCCAGGTCAGCCCCAGCATTTT
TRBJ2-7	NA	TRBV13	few	CASSLRGTTSYEQYF	TGTGCCAGCAGCCTTCGCGGGACCACCTCCTACGAGCAGTACTTC
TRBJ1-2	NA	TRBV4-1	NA	CASSQANRVFGNTF	TGCGCCAGCAGCCAAGCAAACAGGGTTTTTGGAAACACCTTC
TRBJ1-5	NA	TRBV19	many	CASTRDTRLSNQPQHF	TGTGCCAGTACCAGGGACACTCGTCTAAGCAATCAGCCCCAGCATTTT
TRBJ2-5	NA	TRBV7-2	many	CASSSRGSGVRETQYF	TGTGCCAGCAGCTCAAGAGGTTCGGGTGTCCGGGAGACCCAGTACTTC
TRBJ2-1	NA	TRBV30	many	CAWSVGVSSYNEQFF	TGTGCCTGGAGTGTCGGGGTAAGCTCCTACAATGAGCAGTTCTTC
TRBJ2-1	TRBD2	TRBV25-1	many	CASSEPGLAFNEQFF	TGTGCCAGCAGTGAACCGGGACTAGCGTTCAATGAGCAGTTCTTC